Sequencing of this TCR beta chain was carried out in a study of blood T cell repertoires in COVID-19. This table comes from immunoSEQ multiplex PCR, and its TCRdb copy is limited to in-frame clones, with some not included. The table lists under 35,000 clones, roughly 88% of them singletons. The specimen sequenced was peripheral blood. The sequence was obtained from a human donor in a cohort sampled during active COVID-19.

CDR3 DNA sequence: TGTGCCAGCAGGATAACAGGGAAAACGTATGGCTACACCTTC. Amino acids: CASRITGKTYGYTF. This rearrangement joins TRBV27 to TRBJ1-2; tentatively, D is TRBD1 (6 bases). The CDR3 extends over 14 amino acids. Trimming left V 6 bases short and J 5 bases short, with 16 bases between. CDR1 and CDR2 from the germline V gene are MNHEY and SMNVEV (reference sequence).